In this sample, the clone carrying this T cell receptor (beta chain) turned up many times. This record belongs to a study of early T cells in non-severe SARS-CoV-2 infection. Germline CDR1 reads SQVTM; CDR2 reads ANQGSEA. This CDR3 has 12 residues. Trimming left V 3 bases short and J 8 bases short, with 10 bases between. TCRdb re-called the 5' RACE reads with MiXCR, one entry per CDR3 protein. The sample includes fewer than 25,000 distinct CDR3 sequences, around 3.5% of them seen just once. The sequence derives from an adult who was a healthcare worker with PCR-confirmed SARS-CoV-2 infection or an uninfected control (not recorded which). This chain uses TRBV29-1 with TRBJ1-4; a weak D match, TRBD1 (5 bases). The sequenced sample consisted of whole blood. The DNA of the CDR3 is TGCAGCGTTGATTTTCAGGGCGAAAAACTGTTTTTT. The encoded protein is CSVDFQGEKLFF.